Here is one T cell receptor (beta chain) with its context. The sample comes from a study of T-cell memory formation after mild COVID-19. The CDR3 contains 16 residues. From germline, CDR1 is SEHNR and CDR2 FQNEAQ (reference sequence). The junction had 6 bases not matched to a gene; V was cut back by 3 bases and J by 5 bases. Each CDR3 protein gets one entry after TCRdb re-called the 5' RACE reads with MiXCR. The profile covers about 140,000 distinct CDR3 sequences, with 11% to 15% appearing a single time and around 30% taken by the ten largest. This receptor was identified in an adult woman who had mild COVID-19 (a few samples of this study predate the infection). Cell type and time point are not known. V is TRBV7-9 and J is TRBJ2-3, with 12 bases identical to TRBD2. The sequenced sample consisted of PBMCs or a T cell subset sorted from them (not recorded which). CDR3 coding DNA: TGTGCCAGCAGCTTTCTAGCGGGGGGGCATCAAGATACGCAGTATTTT. As protein: CASSFLAGGHQDTQYF.